Listed here is a single T cell receptor beta chain. Its antigen is unknown. These data belong to a study of shared clonotypes between healthy human individuals. Study as a whole: Ranging from 18 to 49 in age, donors were a couple of women and a few men. Findings and limits, study-wide: Donor clonotype sharing was expected to depend on sequencing depth.

The test was conducted at deep level. Measured with immunoSEQ multiplex PCR; TCRdb has only the in-frame clones, and not every one. This table holds over 400,000 clones, approximately 82% found once. This CDR3 has 13 residues. Trimming pared 5 bases from V and 4 bases from J, leaving 14 bases between. The germline V gene has CDR1 SQVTM and CDR2 ANQGSEA. The chain links TRBV29-1 to TRBJ1-1; possibly TRBD1 for D (5 bases). The receptor comes from a woman between 40 and 50 years old in good health. Some clones in this sample may be carry-over from other donors' samples. The sample taken for sequencing was PBMCs. In DNA, the CDR3 is TGCAGCGTTCATCCAGGGACGGGCACTGAAGCTTTCTTT. Protein: CSVHPGTGTEAFF.